Included here is one TCR beta chain sequence, with context. The sample is drawn from a study of T-cell memory formation after mild COVID-19. In TCRdb, the 5' RACE reads were re-called with MiXCR into one record per CDR3 protein. The data contain roughly 450,000 distinct CDR3 sequences, more than 15% of them singletons. The CDR3 runs 17 residues. Germline CDR1 reads SGHAT; CDR2 reads FQNNGV. Losses at the gene ends were 3 bases for V and 2 bases for J; bases not matched to a gene: 6. The sequencing sample was made of PBMCs or a T cell subset sorted from them (not recorded which). This TCR was sampled from a man between 18 and 29 years old who had mild COVID-19 (a few samples of this study predate the infection). Cell type and time point are not known. The chain couples TRBV11-2 to TRBJ2-3; 12 bases align to TRBD2. DNA for the CDR3: TGTGCCAGCAGCTTCAACCGACTAGCGGGGGTCACAGATACGCAGTATTTT. This codes for CASSFNRLAGVTDTQYF.